These 2 T cell receptor beta chains were all obtained from the same sample, sequenced in a study of technical replicates of blood from a few donors. Clones were sequenced by immunoSEQ multiplex PCR, and TCRdb holds only the in-frame ones, with some missing. Among 70,000 to 75,000 clones, roughly 94% were seen once, and the ten largest hold roughly 0.26%. Sequenced sample: T cells isolated from PBMCs. The receptors stem from a human donor in good health.

This chain links TRBV10-2 with TRBJ2-7; 8 bases match TRBD2. V was clipped by 3 bases and J by 0 bases; unmatched bases: 13. The CDR3 is made up of 18 amino acids. The germline CDR1 and CDR2 sequences are WSHSY and SAAADI. This CDR3 reads CASSERLAAGGPSYEQYF. CDR3 sequence (DNA): TGCGCCAGCAGTGAAAGGTTGGCGGCGGGAGGTCCCTCCTACGAGCAGTACTTC.

The table lists this clone with a count of one. The V call is TRBV28, the J call TRBJ1-2; D may be TRBD1 (5 bases). The CDR3 runs to 15 residues. The germline V gene has CDR1 MDHEN and CDR2 SYDVKM. With 7 bases removed from V and 3 bases from J, the gap between germline ends came to 18 bases. CDR3: CASTHLRGRDYGYTF. In DNA, the CDR3 is TGTGCCAGCACCCACCTTAGGGGCAGGGACTATGGCTACACCTTC.